These 20 T cell receptor beta chains were sequenced from one sample in a study of blood T cell repertoires in COVID-19. Using immunoSEQ multiplex PCR, the repertoire was profiled, and TCRdb retains in-frame clones only, with some absent. The sample holds fewer than 90,000 clones, approximately 75% seen once. Sequenced material: peripheral blood. The origin of the receptors is a woman older than 75 with acute or convalescent COVID-19.

This clone has more than one count but fewer than ten. The chain has TRBV9 and TRBJ2-2; D is possibly TRBD2 (5 bases). Looked up from germline, CDR1 is SGDLS and CDR2 is YYNGEE. The ends were cut back, 0 bases at V and 4 bases at J, with 7 bases in the middle. The CDR3 is 14 residues long. CDR3: CASSVDGVTGELFF. For the CDR3, the DNA is TGTGCCAGCAGCGTAGACGGGGTCACCGGGGAGCTGTTTTTT.

The sample holds a few counts of this clone. This chain joins TRBV11-2 and TRBJ2-6; no clear D gene. Trimming shortened V by 2 bases and J by 0 bases, and 5 bases separated the two germline ends. The CDR3 is 15 residues long. Germline V gene sequence: CDR1 SGHAT, CDR2 FQNNGV. The CDR3 DNA reads as TGTGCCAGCAGCTTAACACCCTCTGGGGCCAACGTCCTGACTTTC. Its protein is CASSLTPSGANVLTF.

The chain has TRBV4-2 and TRBJ2-7; 11 nucleotides line up with TRBD2. This CDR3 contains 16 residues. CDR1 and CDR2 (germline): LGHNA, YNFKEQ. The junction had 6 bases not matched to a gene; V was cut back by 3 bases and J by 2 bases. The CDR3 here is CASSQITGLAAYEQYF. The CDR3, as DNA: TGTGCCAGCAGCCAGATTACGGGACTAGCGGCCTACGAGCAGTACTTC.

This clone occurred once. CDR3 in DNA: TGTGCCAGTAGTCCTACAGGGAGCCACGAGCAGTACTTC. Translated: CASSPTGSHEQYF. This chain uses TRBV19 with TRBJ2-7, with D possibly matching TRBD1 (6 bases). The V end lost 5 bases, the J end lost 5 bases, and 13 bases lay between the germline ends. The CDR3 covers 13 residues. CDR1 and CDR2 (germline): LNHDA, SQIVND (reference sequence).

This rearrangement joins TRBV7-2 to TRBJ1-1; D is perhaps TRBD1 (5 bases). The germline CDR1 and CDR2 sequences are SGHTA and FQGNSA. The CDR3 is 14 residues long. V was cut by 1 base and J by 8 bases, with 14 bases left in between. The CDR3 DNA reads as TGTGCCAGCAGCTTAGTGGCAGGGTCGTTCGAAGCTTTCTTT. This translates into CASSLVAGSFEAFF.

J is TRBJ2-1 and V is TRBV7-9, with D perhaps TRBD2 (5 bases). Germline CDR1 and CDR2: SEHNR and FQNEAQ (reference sequence). V shed 7 bases and J shed 8 bases, with 21 bases lying between them. There are 15 residues in the CDR3. The CDR3 sequence is CASTPRGIARHEQFF. CDR3 nucleotides: TGTGCCAGCACCCCTCGGGGAATTGCACGCCATGAGCAGTTCTTC.

This clone was picked up one time. The chain employs TRBV7-2 and TRBJ1-5; 7 positions agree with TRBD1. The germline V gene encodes CDR1 SGHTA and CDR2 FQGNSA. The CDR3 totals 16 residues. The ends lost 1 base at V and 6 bases at J; junction bases unmatched: 9. CDR3 sequence: CASSLDRQGIFQPQHF. CDR3 sequence (DNA): TGTGCCAGCAGCTTAGACAGACAGGGAATTTTTCAGCCCCAGCATTTT.

The chain carries TRBV7-8 and TRBJ1-2; D unresolved. The V and J ends lost 2 bases and 0 bases respectively, with 16 bases between them. The CDR3 totals 17 residues. Germline CDR1 and CDR2: SGHVS and FQNEAQ. This CDR3 is CASSLYRGMRTNYGYTF. The CDR3 DNA reads TGTGCCAGCAGCTTATATCGGGGAATGAGAACTAACTATGGCTACACCTTC.

This clone was recorded once. V is TRBV23-1 and J is TRBJ1-2, with 8 bases aligning to TRBD1. TRBV23-1 counts as an open reading frame of uncertain function. This CDR3 comprises 15 residues. V lost 0 bases and J lost 7; bases outside the gene matches: 7. The CDR3 DNA reads TGCGCCAGCAGTCAATCAGGGCAGGGGGCGGCTGGCTACACCTTC. As protein: CASSQSGQGAAGYTF.

This clone has only one observation. The chain employs TRBV7-2 and TRBJ1-1; D unclear. CDR1 and CDR2 (germline): SGHTA, FQGNSA. This CDR3 region has 13 residues. V was pared by 5 bases and J by 1 base, with 8 bases between. The CDR3 spells CASSPGTNTEAFF. In nucleotides, the CDR3 is TGTGCCAGCAGCCCGGGAACGAACACTGAAGCTTTCTTT.

V is TRBV5-1 and J is TRBJ1-1; D is unclear. The CDR3 runs 14 residues. Germline V lookup: CDR1 SGHRS, CDR2 YFSETQ. The V and J ends lost 0 bases and 2 bases respectively, with 8 bases between them. The CDR3 DNA sequence: TGCGCCAGCAGCTTGGTAACAGCCAACACTGAAGCTTTCTTT. Amino acid sequence: CASSLVTANTEAFF.

This clone has a single count. In DNA form, the CDR3 reads TGTGCCACCCGCCCCGGGACAGGCAAGAACACTGAAGCTTTCTTT. Translated, it gives CATRPGTGKNTEAFF. V gene TRBV19 combines with J gene TRBJ1-1; 8 nucleotides align to TRBD1. J was trimmed by 1 base and V by 10 bases; bases with no gene match: 11. CDR1 is LNHDA, CDR2 SQIVND, per germline (reference sequence). The CDR3 loop spans 15 amino acids.

The CDR3 here is CASSARTGEDQPQHF. The DNA for the CDR3 is TGTGCCAGCAGCGCCCGGACAGGGGAAGATCAGCCCCAGCATTTT. V usage is TRBV21-1 and J usage is TRBJ1-5; whether TRBD1, the table's D call, matches the DNA was not checked. TRBV21-1 has pseudogene status. This CDR3 has 15 amino acids.

J is TRBJ1-5 and V is TRBV5-5; tentative D call: TRBD1 (6 bases). CDR1 is SGHKS and CDR2 is YYEKEE in the germline V gene (reference sequence). CDR3 length: 14 residues. The V and J ends lost 5 bases and 3 bases respectively, with 12 bases between them. CDR3 sequence reads: CASRVGQNNQPQHF. CDR3 in DNA: TGTGCCAGCAGGGTGGGACAAAACAATCAGCCCCAGCATTTT.

This chain links TRBV5-4 with TRBJ1-2; D not resolved. V was trimmed by 2 bases and J by 3 bases, leaving 8 bases between them. The CDR3 loop spans 13 amino acids. CDR1 SGHNT and CDR2 YYREEE come from the germline V gene (reference sequence). The DNA of the CDR3 is TGTGCCAGCAGCTTCATGGGCCACTATGGCTACACCTTC. Translating it yields CASSFMGHYGYTF.

V gene TRBV28 combines with J gene TRBJ2-7; the match to TRBD2 covers 8 bases. With 8 bases clipped from V and 4 bases from J, the junction kept 7 bases outside the gene matches. Germline V gene lookup returns CDR1 MDHEN and CDR2 SYDVKM. This CDR3 contains 13 residues. The CDR3 sequence is CASGLGGVYEQYF. The DNA for the CDR3 is TGTGCCAGCGGCCTCGGGGGGGTTTACGAGCAGTACTTC.

This chain uses TRBV7-2 with TRBJ1-2, with a weak D call TRBD1 (6 bases). The V gene lost 5 bases and the J gene lost 7 bases, with 11 bases spanning the gap. Germline V gene sequence: CDR1 SGHTA, CDR2 FQGNSA. This CDR3 has 12 residues. The CDR3 DNA sequence: TGTGCCAGCAGCCCCACACAGGGTGGCTACACCTTC. This sequence encodes CASSPTQGGYTF.

This clone came up once. The DNA for the CDR3 is TGTGCCAGCAGTGAAGATCCCATTGGGGCCAACGTCCTGACTTTC. Translation: CASSEDPIGANVLTF. V usage is TRBV6-1 and J usage is TRBJ2-6; D is unclear. Trimming took off 1 base at V and 3 bases at J, with 7 bases between the two ends. CDR1 is MNHNS, CDR2 SASEGT, per germline. The CDR3 loop spans 15 amino acids.

The chain joins TRBV28 to TRBJ1-2, with 8 bases lining up with TRBD1. V lost 7 bases to trimming and J lost 5 bases; unmatched junction nucleotides: 15. Germline-derived CDR1 and CDR2 are MDHEN and SYDVKM. CDR3 length equals 16 residues. The CDR3 sequence is CASTIGTGPSLYGYTF. CDR3 in DNA: TGTGCCAGCACCATAGGGACAGGCCCGAGTTTATATGGCTACACCTTC.

This clone appeared a few times. The genes are TRBV2 and TRBJ1-5, with D perhaps matching TRBD1 (6 bases). V lost 4 bases and J 2 bases, leaving 12 bases between the germline ends. CDR3 size: 15 residues. CDR1 is SNHLY and CDR2 is FYNNEI in the germline V gene. CDR3: CASSAWGPGNQPQHF. The CDR3 DNA is TGTGCCAGCAGTGCGTGGGGGCCCGGCAATCAGCCCCAGCATTTT.